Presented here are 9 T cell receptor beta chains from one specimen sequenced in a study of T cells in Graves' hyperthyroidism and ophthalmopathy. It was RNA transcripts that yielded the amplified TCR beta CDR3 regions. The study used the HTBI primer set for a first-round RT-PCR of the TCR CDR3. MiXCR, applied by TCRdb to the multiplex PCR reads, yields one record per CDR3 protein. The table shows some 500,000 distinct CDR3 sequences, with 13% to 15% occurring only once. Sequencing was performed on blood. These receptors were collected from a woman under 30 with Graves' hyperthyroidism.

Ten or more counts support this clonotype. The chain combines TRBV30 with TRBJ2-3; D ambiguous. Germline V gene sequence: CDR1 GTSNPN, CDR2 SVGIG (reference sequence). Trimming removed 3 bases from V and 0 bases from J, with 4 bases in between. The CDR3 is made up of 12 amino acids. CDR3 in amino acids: CAWRESTDTQYF. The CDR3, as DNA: TGTGCCTGGAGGGAGAGCACAGATACGCAGTATTTT. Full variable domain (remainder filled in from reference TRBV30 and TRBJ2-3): SQTIHQWPATLVQPVGSPLSLECTVEGTSNPNLYWYRQAAGRGLQLLFYSVGIGQISSEVPQNLSASRPQDRQFILSSKKLLLSDSGFYLCAWRESTDTQYFGPGTRLTVL.

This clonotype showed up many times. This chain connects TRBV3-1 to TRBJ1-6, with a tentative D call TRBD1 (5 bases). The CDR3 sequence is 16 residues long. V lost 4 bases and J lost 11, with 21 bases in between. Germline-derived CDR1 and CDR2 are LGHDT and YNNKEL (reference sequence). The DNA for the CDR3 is TGTGCCAGCAGCCCGTTTGGAGACAGCATGGAAACACCCCTCCACTTT. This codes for CASSPFGDSMETPLHF.

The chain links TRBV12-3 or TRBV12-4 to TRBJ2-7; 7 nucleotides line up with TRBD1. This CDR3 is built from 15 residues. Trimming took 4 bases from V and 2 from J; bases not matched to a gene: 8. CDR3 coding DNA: TGTGCCAGCAGTTGGGTCCCCGGGACAGCCTACGAGCAGTACTTC. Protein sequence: CASSWVPGTAYEQYF.

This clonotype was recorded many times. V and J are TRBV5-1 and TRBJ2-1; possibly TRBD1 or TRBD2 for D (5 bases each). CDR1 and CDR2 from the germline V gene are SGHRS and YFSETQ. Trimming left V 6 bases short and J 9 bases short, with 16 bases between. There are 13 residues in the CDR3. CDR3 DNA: TGCGCCAGCAATGACTACCAGAGGGGTGAGCAGTTCTTC. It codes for CASNDYQRGEQFF.

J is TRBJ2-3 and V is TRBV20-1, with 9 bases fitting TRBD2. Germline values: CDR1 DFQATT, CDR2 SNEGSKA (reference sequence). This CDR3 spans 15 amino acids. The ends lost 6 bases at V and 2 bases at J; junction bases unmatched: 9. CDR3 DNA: TGCAGTGCCCCAAAGGGCGGGGGGGCCACAGATACGCAGTATTTT. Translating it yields CSAPKGGGATDTQYF.

CDR3 sequence: CASSQVGGGGSSNEQYF. CDR3 nucleotide sequence: TGTGCCAGCAGCCAAGTGGGGGGAGGCGGGAGTAGTAACGAGCAGTACTTC. The genes are TRBV4-2 and TRBJ2-7; 7 bases map to TRBD2. The CDR3 length is 17 residues. V lost 1 base, J lost 5 bases, and 14 bases stayed unmatched. Germline V gene lookup returns CDR1 LGHNA and CDR2 YNFKEQ.

The CDR3 here is CAWRYRGSRETQYF. DNA for the CDR3: TGTGCCTGGAGGTACAGGGGGTCCCGAGAGACCCAGTACTTC. V usage is TRBV30 and J usage is TRBJ2-5; 8 positions agree with TRBD1. The V gene end was trimmed by 3 bases and the J gene end by 4 bases; junction bases not matched to a gene: 7. Germline V gives CDR1 GTSNPN, CDR2 SVGIG (reference sequence). The CDR3 totals 14 residues.

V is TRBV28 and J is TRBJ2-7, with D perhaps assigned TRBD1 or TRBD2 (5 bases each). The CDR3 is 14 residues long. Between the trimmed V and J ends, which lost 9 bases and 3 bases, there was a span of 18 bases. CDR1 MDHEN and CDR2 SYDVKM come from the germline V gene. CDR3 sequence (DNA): TGTGCCAGTTCAAGCAGGGACGGAGACTACGAGCAGTACTTC. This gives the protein CASSSRDGDYEQYF.

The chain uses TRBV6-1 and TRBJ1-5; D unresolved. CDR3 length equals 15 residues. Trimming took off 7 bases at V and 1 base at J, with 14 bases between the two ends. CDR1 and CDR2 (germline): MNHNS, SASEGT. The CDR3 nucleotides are TGTGCCAGCACCTCGCGAGGGAGAAGCAATCAGCCCCAGCATTTT. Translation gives CASTSRGRSNQPQHF.